The 23 T cell receptor beta chains reported below all come from one sample, sequenced in a study of shared clonotypes between healthy human individuals (dated by TCRdb to 2018 to 2021). Library construction relied on the immunoSEQ multiplex PCR assay. In its TCRdb copy, this immuneACCESS table keeps in-frame sequences only and misses some clones. Where compared with another copy, unresolved V genes explain less than half of these, and the others have no known cause. A total of over a million clones appear in this sample, 95% to 99% of them only once. 0.45% of the sample is in the top ten clones. Sequencing was performed on naive CD4+ T cells sorted from blood. Interpreted using the paper, the cell subset or site label stands for: CD45RA+ positively selected. The receptors were gathered from a young man in good health.

The chain recombines TRBV28 with TRBJ1-2, with 7 bases aligning to TRBD1. The trim removed 6 bases at V and 8 bases at J, leaving 12 bases unmatched. The germline V gene encodes CDR1 MDHEN and CDR2 SYDVKM. This CDR3 is 14 amino acids long. CDR3 region: CASRLNPDREGYTF. In nucleotides, the CDR3 is TGTGCCAGCAGACTTAACCCCGACAGGGAGGGCTACACCTTC.

The rearrangement joins TRBV28 to TRBJ2-7; TRBD1 might be the D (6 bases). The V end lost 10 bases, the J end lost 3 bases, and 13 bases lay between the germline ends. This CDR3 is 12 amino acids long. Germline V gene data show CDR1 as MDHEN and CDR2 as SYDVKM. DNA of the CDR3: TGTGCCACGCAGGGGAGAATCTACGAGCAGTACTTC. Its translation: CATQGRIYEQYF.

The V gene is TRBV5-4, the J gene TRBJ2-3; 7 bases are shared with TRBD1. With 3 bases clipped from V and 3 bases from J, the junction kept 4 bases outside the gene matches. Germline assignment: CDR1 SGHNT and CDR2 YYREEE (reference sequence). The CDR3 runs to 14 residues. The CDR3 sequence is CASSSSQGTDTQYF. The CDR3 bases are TGTGCCAGCAGCTCATCACAGGGGACAGATACGCAGTATTTT.

Concerning this clone itself: Other DNA sequences within the sample encode an identical CDR3. The chain has TRBV29-1 and TRBJ2-3; D remains ambiguous. CDR1 and CDR2 (germline): SQVTM, ANQGSEA. The CDR3 extends over 12 amino acids. V lost 2 bases, J lost 1 base, and 4 bases lay in between. The CDR3 here is CSVEYGTDTQYF. The DNA of the CDR3 is TGCAGCGTTGAATATGGCACAGATACGCAGTATTTT.

J is TRBJ2-3 and V is TRBV9; D possibly matches TRBD1 or TRBD2 (5 bases each). V was trimmed by 3 bases and J by 2 bases, leaving 19 bases between them. The CDR3 is made up of 17 amino acids. Germline V lookup: CDR1 SGDLS, CDR2 YYNGEE. The CDR3 region is CASSAGRWTGPTDTQYF. In DNA, the CDR3 is TGTGCCAGCAGCGCCGGGCGGTGGACGGGACCCACAGATACGCAGTATTTT.

This chain links TRBV18 with TRBJ1-1, with D unclear. Germline V gene sequence: CDR1 KGHSH, CDR2 LQKENI. Trimming stripped 5 bases from V and 3 bases from J, with 7 bases between. The CDR3 runs 12 residues. As DNA, the CDR3 is TGTGCCAGCTCAGGTTTTGACACTGAAGCTTTCTTT. The encoded protein is CASSGFDTEAFF.

The chain carries TRBV28 and TRBJ1-5; no reliable D call. With 7 bases removed from V and 2 bases from J, the gap between germline ends came to 15 bases. The CDR3 contains 15 residues. The V gene's germline CDR1 is MDHEN and CDR2 SYDVKM. CDR3 sequence: CASTPRGIGNQPQHF. Written as DNA, the CDR3 is TGTGCCAGCACCCCCCGCGGGATTGGCAATCAGCCCCAGCATTTT.

CDR3 coding DNA: TGTGCCAGCAGCCTCCCCCTCCCGGGACGGGAGCAGTACTTC. Translation gives CASSLPLPGREQYF. The chain joins TRBV11-2 to TRBJ2-7; D may correspond to TRBD1 or TRBD2 (5 bases each). Germline-derived CDR1 and CDR2 are SGHAT and FQNNGV. CDR3 length: 14 residues. The V end was cut by 5 bases, the J end by 7 bases, with 18 bases between.

The chain uses TRBV5-1 and TRBJ2-1, with D uncertain. Trimming stripped 3 bases from V and 3 bases from J, with 7 bases between. The germline gives CDR1 SGHRS, CDR2 YFSETQ. The CDR3 spans 13 residues. CDR3 DNA sequence: TGCGCCAGCAGCTCAGACTTCTACAATGAGCAGTTCTTC. Protein: CASSSDFYNEQFF.

The chain joins TRBV15 to TRBJ2-5, with D possibly being TRBD2 (6 bases). The V end was cut by 5 bases, the J end by 7 bases, with 17 bases between. The CDR3 is 14 amino acids. CDR1 LNHNV and CDR2 YYDKDF come from the germline V gene (reference sequence). CDR3 protein: CATSSRSGPGTQYF. In nucleotides, the CDR3 is TGTGCCACCAGCTCACGAAGCGGGCCTGGGACCCAGTACTTC.

The J gene is TRBJ1-1, the V gene TRBV4-2; the D is unclear. CDR1 LGHNA and CDR2 YNFKEQ come from the germline V gene. The V end was cut by 1 base, the J end by 1 base, with 4 bases between. The CDR3 contains 13 residues. In DNA form, the CDR3 reads TGTGCCAGCAGCCAAGCTCGGAACACTGAAGCTTTCTTT. Translation: CASSQARNTEAFF.

This chain connects TRBV2 to TRBJ1-2; the D is unclear. CDR1 and CDR2 from the germline V gene are SNHLY and FYNNEI. With 2 bases removed from V and 5 bases from J, the gap between germline ends came to 15 bases. This CDR3 has 15 amino acids. The CDR3 DNA reads as TGTGCCAGCAGTGAAATCGTTTCACGAGGGTATGGCTACACCTTC. This encodes CASSEIVSRGYGYTF.

This clone came up once. The gene calls are TRBV4-2 and TRBJ1-1; D may be TRBD1 (6 bases). The CDR3 is 16 amino acids. Trimming took 5 bases from V and 0 from J, leaving 16 bases between them. The germline CDR1 and CDR2 sequences are LGHNA and YNFKEQ. CDR3 region: CASSMTPDRMNTEAFF. The DNA of the CDR3 is TGTGCCAGCAGCATGACCCCGGACAGAATGAACACTGAAGCTTTCTTT.

The V and J genes are TRBV6-1 and TRBJ2-7; 8 bases line up with TRBD1. CDR1 is MNHNS, CDR2 SASEGT, per germline. The CDR3 consists of 14 residues. V shed 5 bases, J shed 3 bases, and the junction held 6 bases outside the gene matches. The CDR3 DNA reads TGTGCCAGCAGTCGCCGGGACAGGAGCTACGAGCAGTACTTC. Translating it yields CASSRRDRSYEQYF.

V gene TRBV12-5 combines with J gene TRBJ2-1; 10 nucleotides line up with TRBD2. The CDR3 extends over 17 amino acids. The germline CDR1 and CDR2 sequences are LGHNT and FRNRAP. Trimming at V came to 1 base and at J to 5 bases, leaving 8 bases not matched to a gene. CDR3 bases: TGTGCTAGTGGTTTGGGCCTACTAGCGGGGAAAGACAATGAGCAGTTCTTC. Translated, it gives CASGLGLLAGKDNEQFF. Variable domain in full (rest from reference TRBV12-5 and TRBJ2-1): DARVTQTPRHKVTEMGQEVTMRCQPILGHNTVFWYRQTMMQGLELLAYFRNRAPLDDSGMPKDRFSAEMPDATLATLKIQPSEPRDSAVYFCASGLGLLAGKDNEQFFGPGTRLTVL.

The chain employs TRBV11-2 and TRBJ1-4; D gene ambiguous. The germline CDR1 and CDR2 sequences are SGHAT and FQNNGV. The CDR3 runs 14 residues. The V end was cut by 2 bases, the J end by 7 bases, with 11 bases between. CDR3 residues: CASSLRPPGEKLFF. CDR3 nucleotide sequence: TGTGCCAGCAGCTTACGGCCCCCCGGTGAAAAACTGTTTTTT.

The chain combines TRBV28 with TRBJ2-7; 7 bases are a match to TRBD1. The CDR3 contains 16 residues. In germline, CDR1 is MDHEN, CDR2 SYDVKM. Trimming removed 5 bases from V and 7 bases from J; junction bases left unmatched: 17. The CDR3 bases are TGTGCCAGCAGTCAGCATGGGACAGCCCTTAGGGGGGAGCAGTACTTC. It yields the protein CASSQHGTALRGEQYF.

The chain couples TRBV5-6 to TRBJ1-2, with D possibly matching TRBD1 (5 bases). V gave up 0 bases and J gave up 8 bases, with 11 bases separating them. The CDR3 has 13 residues. CDR1 and CDR2 from the germline V gene are SGHDT and YYEEEE. In nucleotides, the CDR3 is TGTGCCAGCAGCTTGGATGCAGGGTTAGGCTACACCTTC. Amino acid sequence: CASSLDAGLGYTF.

The rearrangement uses TRBV4-1 and TRBJ1-4, with D uncertain. The CDR3 extends over 14 amino acids. The germline CDR1 and CDR2 sequences are MGHRA and YSYEKL. V lost 1 base and J lost 4, with 7 bases in between. The CDR3: CASSQGPVNEKLFF. CDR3 nucleotides: TGCGCCAGCAGCCAAGGTCCCGTTAATGAAAAACTGTTTTTT.

This sequence joins TRBV27 and TRBJ1-4; TRBD1 agrees at 8 bases. The germline V gene has CDR1 MNHEY and CDR2 SMNVEV (reference sequence). V lost 5 bases to trimming and J lost 8 bases; unmatched junction nucleotides: 7. The length of the CDR3 is 14 residues. CDR3 nucleotides: TGTGCCAGCAGTCGAGACAGGGGACAGGAAAAACTGTTTTTT. Translating it yields CASSRDRGQEKLFF.

The chain recombines TRBV7-8 with TRBJ2-1; 11 bases are a match to TRBD2. V was pared by 5 bases and J by 4 bases, with 19 bases of the junction left unmatched. The length of the CDR3 is 20 residues. Germline V CDR1 and CDR2: SGHVS, FQNEAQ. CDR3 in amino acids: CASSPWTSGPDRYKYNEQFF. The CDR3, as DNA: TGTGCCAGCAGCCCGTGGACTAGCGGGCCTGACCGATATAAATACAATGAGCAGTTCTTC.

The chain recombines TRBV13 with TRBJ2-3, with 8 nucleotides matching TRBD2. The V gene's germline CDR1 is PRHDT and CDR2 FYEKMQ (reference sequence). The CDR3 is 16 amino acids. Unmatched junction bases numbered 13, after V lost 5 bases and J lost 6 bases. CDR3 sequence: CASSNKAGDLGDTQYF. As DNA, the CDR3 is TGTGCCAGCAGCAATAAAGCGGGAGATCTGGGCGATACGCAGTATTTT.

The J gene is TRBJ1-5, the V gene TRBV13, with no clear D. With 0 bases removed from V and 4 bases from J, the gap between germline ends came to 19 bases. The germline V gene encodes CDR1 PRHDT and CDR2 FYEKMQ (reference sequence). The CDR3 spans 18 residues. This chain's CDR3 is CASSLGPPVVRGNQPQHF. CDR3 bases: TGTGCCAGCAGCTTAGGACCCCCGGTAGTCCGGGGAAATCAGCCCCAGCATTTT.